This TCR beta chain was sequenced for a study of blood T cell dynamics during melanoma immunotherapy. Sequencing was performed with immunoSEQ multiplex PCR; in TCRdb, only in-frame clones are kept and a portion is missing. The sample contains fewer than 7,500 clones, roughly 85% of which appear only once. The CDR3 covers 15 residues. Trimming took off 6 bases at V and 4 bases at J, with 18 bases between the two ends. The germline V gene has CDR1 MDHEN and CDR2 SYDVKM. Time point of the sample: pre-treatment baseline. The chain carries TRBV28 and TRBJ1-1; D remains unclear. The sequencing used blood, collected from a patient treated with checkpoint blockade. The receptor's source is a human donor with melanoma. The DNA for the CDR3 is TGTGCCAGCAGCTTGGATGTACAGTTGGGCACTGAAGCTTTCTTT. As protein: CASSLDVQLGTEAFF.